The 21 T cell receptor beta chains below were found in one sample sequenced in a study of T cell responses to AZD1222 COVID-19 vaccine. This table comes from immunoSEQ multiplex PCR, and its TCRdb copy is limited to in-frame clones, with some not included. The top ten hold 1.5% to 2% of the sample, which has approximately 150,000 clones, about 89% seen once. Source: peripheral blood, taken on day 0 of AZD1222 vaccination. These receptors were obtained from an adult in good health.

This clone was detected only once. J is TRBJ2-2 and V is TRBV24-1; no clear D. Germline lookup yields CDR1 KGHDR and CDR2 SFDVKD. The CDR3 consists of 13 residues. V was shortened by 1 base and J by 2 bases, with 1 base between the two germline ends. The CDR3 coding sequence is TGTGCCACCAGTGATTTTAACACCGGGGAGCTGTTTTTT. Translation gives CATSDFNTGELFF.

This clone has more than one count but fewer than ten. The rearrangement links TRBV11-3 to TRBJ2-7; TRBD1 matches at 8 bases. The V gene's germline CDR1 is SGHNT and CDR2 YENEEA. The CDR3 loop spans 15 amino acids. The junction had 6 bases not matched to a gene; V was cut back by 5 bases and J by 0 bases. The CDR3 loop is CASSPGTGSSYEQYF. DNA for the CDR3: TGTGCCAGCAGCCCCGGGACAGGCAGCTCCTACGAGCAGTACTTC.

This rearrangement joins TRBV5-6 to TRBJ1-5, with a weak D call TRBD1 (5 bases). Per germline, CDR1 SGHDT and CDR2 YYEEEE. CDR3 size: 13 residues. V shed 2 bases and J shed 9 bases, with 12 bases lying between them. For the CDR3, the DNA is TGTGCCAGCAGCTTCAGCAGGGTAGGGCCCCAGCATTTT. Translated, it gives CASSFSRVGPQHF.

The chain joins TRBV14 to TRBJ2-6; D remains ambiguous. The CDR3 length is 17 residues. Looked up from germline, CDR1 is SGHDN and CDR2 is FVKESK. V was shortened by 4 bases and J by 0 bases, with 13 bases between the two germline ends. CDR3 amino acids: CASSLDNGPSGANVLTF. In DNA form, the CDR3 reads TGTGCCAGCAGCCTTGATAACGGCCCCTCTGGGGCCAACGTCCTGACTTTC.

This rearrangement joins TRBV19 to TRBJ1-2; D is ambiguous. The length of the CDR3 is 14 residues. V was clipped by 1 base and J by 5 bases, with 11 bases between them. CDR1 is LNHDA and CDR2 is SQIVND in the germline V gene (reference sequence). CDR3 in amino acids: CASSIGVGLYGYTF. The CDR3 DNA is TGTGCCAGTAGTATAGGTGTCGGATTATATGGCTACACCTTC.

V usage is TRBV5-4 and J usage is TRBJ2-7, with no clear D. CDR3 length: 12 residues. Trimming took 1 base from V and 6 from J, leaving 8 bases between them. CDR1 and CDR2 from the germline V gene are SGHNT and YYREEE (reference sequence). The CDR3 DNA sequence: TGTGCCAGCAGCTTGTTTGGCCTCGAGCAGTACTTC. This codes for CASSLFGLEQYF.

The chain joins TRBV18 to TRBJ1-6; TRBD1 might be the D (5 bases). V lost 1 base and J lost 7, with 8 bases in between. The CDR3 is 14 amino acids. CDR1 KGHSH and CDR2 LQKENI come from the germline V gene. The CDR3: CASSPQGPNSPLHF. The CDR3 bases are TGTGCCAGCTCACCACAGGGACCAAATTCACCCCTCCACTTT.

The chain is built from TRBV28 and TRBJ2-5; D is possibly TRBD2 (6 bases). The CDR3 is 18 residues long. V was clipped by 6 bases and J by 1 base, with 24 bases between them. Germline values: CDR1 MDHEN, CDR2 SYDVKM. The DNA of the CDR3 is TGTGCCAGCAGCCTCGTCCGGGCCCCCCGGAGGGCCCAAGAGACCCAGTACTTC. Translated: CASSLVRAPRRAQETQYF.

V gene TRBV27 combines with J gene TRBJ2-1, with 10 bases that match TRBD2. The ends lost 1 base at V and 0 bases at J; junction bases unmatched: 9. CDR1 is MNHEY and CDR2 is SMNVEV in the germline V gene (reference sequence). This CDR3 spans 19 amino acids. The CDR3: CASSLWGLAPVSSYNEQFF. The CDR3 DNA follows: TGTGCCAGCAGTTTATGGGGACTAGCGCCAGTGAGCTCCTACAATGAGCAGTTCTTC.

The gene calls are TRBV28 and TRBJ2-1; 7 bases map to TRBD2. Germline lookup yields CDR1 MDHEN and CDR2 SYDVKM. The CDR3 loop spans 16 amino acids. J was trimmed by 2 bases and V by 5 bases; bases with no gene match: 9. The chain's CDR3 is CASSRRGSGTYNEQFF. The CDR3 nucleotides are TGTGCCAGCAGTAGACGAGGGAGCGGGACCTACAATGAGCAGTTCTTC.

About this clone: This may arise from a read error, as a much more abundant clone is one base away. The rearrangement joins TRBV7-9 to TRBJ2-2, with D possibly being TRBD2 (5 bases). V shed 5 bases and J shed 5 bases, with 6 bases lying between them. Germline-derived CDR1 and CDR2 are SEHNR and FQNEAQ (reference sequence). This CDR3 has 12 amino acids. The CDR3 loop reads CASSQRTGELFF. In DNA, the CDR3 is TGTGCCAGCAGCCAGCGGACCGGGGAGCTGTTTTTT.

V is TRBV28 and J is TRBJ1-2, with 7 bases matching TRBD1. With 3 bases clipped from V and 2 bases from J, the junction kept 6 bases outside the gene matches. CDR3 length equals 15 residues. Germline assignment: CDR1 MDHEN and CDR2 SYDVKM. Written as DNA, the CDR3 is TGTGCCAGCAGTTTTCCCCCGACAGGGAACTATGGCTACACCTTC. Protein product: CASSFPPTGNYGYTF.

This clone has more than one count but fewer than ten. The CDR3 nucleotides read TGTGCCCTAAGCGGGGGCGATCAGCCCCAGCATTTT. Amino acid sequence: CALSGGDQPQHF. The rearrangement links TRBV30 to TRBJ1-5; TRBD1 is a possible D gene (6 bases). Trimming took off 8 bases at V and 5 bases at J, with 13 bases between the two ends. Per germline, CDR1 GTSNPN and CDR2 SVGIG (reference sequence). The CDR3 runs to 12 residues.

V and J are TRBV30 and TRBJ2-5; possible D gene TRBD2, 6 bases. The CDR3 runs 14 residues. The ends were cut back, 3 bases at V and 4 bases at J, with 15 bases in the middle. Germline V CDR1 and CDR2: GTSNPN, SVGIG (reference sequence). The chain's CDR3 is CAWRGSGVIETQYF. The CDR3 DNA reads as TGTGCCTGGAGGGGTAGCGGTGTAATAGAGACCCAGTACTTC.

The rearrangement uses TRBV6-5 and TRBJ1-3; the match to TRBD1 covers 9 bases. The CDR3 extends over 14 amino acids. V trimming: 7 bases; J trimming: 1 base; junction bases outside the gene matches: 2. The germline V gene has CDR1 MNHEY and CDR2 SVGAGI. CDR3 region: CASIDRGSGNTIYF. DNA of the CDR3: TGTGCCAGCATAGACAGGGGGTCTGGAAACACCATATATTTT.

The rearrangement uses TRBV9 and TRBJ2-2; perhaps TRBD2 as D (5 bases). Germline V gene data show CDR1 as SGDLS and CDR2 as YYNGEE. Deletions cut 0 bases from V and 2 bases from J, with 8 bases between. CDR3 length equals 15 residues. CDR3 residues: CASSVGGRNTGELFF. The CDR3 nucleotides are TGTGCCAGCAGCGTAGGCGGGCGAAACACCGGGGAGCTGTTTTTT.

In its sample, this clone was seen once. The J gene is TRBJ2-5, the V gene TRBV28; D might be TRBD1 (6 bases). V lost 0 bases, J lost 5 bases, and 10 bases lay in between. The germline V gene encodes CDR1 MDHEN and CDR2 SYDVKM. The CDR3 spans 14 residues. CDR3 region: CASSLWQGSETQYF. CDR3 in DNA: TGTGCCAGCAGTTTATGGCAGGGGAGCGAGACCCAGTACTTC.

The chain has TRBV2 and TRBJ2-1, with 10 nucleotides matching TRBD1. The V and J ends lost 6 bases and 6 bases, in that order; junction bases with no gene match: 17. Germline V lookup: CDR1 SNHLY, CDR2 FYNNEI. The CDR3 length is 18 residues. The CDR3 sequence is CASRRRTGGAVVPNEQFF. The CDR3 region has the DNA TGTGCCAGCAGGAGGAGGACAGGGGGTGCGGTAGTCCCCAATGAGCAGTTCTTC.

This chain connects TRBV10-2 to TRBJ1-5; D gene ambiguous. Germline V gives CDR1 WSHSY, CDR2 SAAADI. With 3 bases removed from V and 11 bases from J, the gap between germline ends came to 20 bases. There are 15 residues in the CDR3. The CDR3 region is CASSDSYRPANAQHF. CDR3 DNA sequence: TGCGCCAGCAGTGACAGCTACAGACCGGCTAACGCCCAGCATTTT.

The chain is built from TRBV27 and TRBJ1-5; D unresolved. Germline V gene lookup returns CDR1 MNHEY and CDR2 SMNVEV (reference sequence). The CDR3 contains 14 residues. Trimming pared 5 bases from V and 6 bases from J, leaving 14 bases between. CDR3 protein: CASSPPGLFQPQHF. The CDR3 DNA follows: TGTGCCAGCAGTCCCCCGGGGTTGTTTCAGCCCCAGCATTTT.

This clone was seen a single time. The V gene is TRBV2, the J gene TRBJ1-4; D is possibly TRBD1 (5 bases). The CDR3 extends over 13 amino acids. Germline V gene sequence: CDR1 SNHLY, CDR2 FYNNEI. Trimming stripped 9 bases from V and 5 bases from J, with 13 bases between. CDR3 residues: CASLRPGNEKLFF. CDR3 DNA: TGTGCCAGTCTAAGGCCAGGGAATGAAAAACTGTTTTTT.